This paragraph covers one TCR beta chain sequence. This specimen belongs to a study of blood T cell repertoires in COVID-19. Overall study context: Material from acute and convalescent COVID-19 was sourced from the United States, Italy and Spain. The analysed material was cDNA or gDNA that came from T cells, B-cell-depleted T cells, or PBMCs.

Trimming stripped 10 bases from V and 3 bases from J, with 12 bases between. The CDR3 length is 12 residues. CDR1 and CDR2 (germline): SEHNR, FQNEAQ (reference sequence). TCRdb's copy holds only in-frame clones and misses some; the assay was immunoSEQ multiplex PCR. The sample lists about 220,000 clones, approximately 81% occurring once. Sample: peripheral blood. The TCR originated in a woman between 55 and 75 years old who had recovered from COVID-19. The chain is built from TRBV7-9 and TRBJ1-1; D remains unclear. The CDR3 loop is CAKRRSDTEAFF. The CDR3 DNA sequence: TGTGCCAAGCGACGGTCGGACACTGAAGCTTTCTTT.